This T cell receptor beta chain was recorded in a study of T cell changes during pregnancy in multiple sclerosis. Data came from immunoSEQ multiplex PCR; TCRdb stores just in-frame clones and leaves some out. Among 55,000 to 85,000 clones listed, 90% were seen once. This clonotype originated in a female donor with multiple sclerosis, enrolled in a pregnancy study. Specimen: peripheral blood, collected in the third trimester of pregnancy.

CDR3 nucleotides: TGTGCCAGCAGCTCCCGGGGTGGGCCCCTCGGGCACGAGCAGTACTTC. This encodes CASSSRGGPLGHEQYF. The rearrangement joins TRBV7-2 to TRBJ2-7, with a possible D match to TRBD2 (5 bases). The CDR3 consists of 16 residues. V lost 4 bases and J 5 bases, leaving 21 bases between the germline ends. CDR1 is SGHTA and CDR2 is FQGNSA in the germline V gene.